This T cell receptor beta chain was documented in a study of blood T cell repertoires in COVID-19. Enrolled through a virtual design, the participants were between about 18 and 89 years of age and came from about two dozen US areas. The CDR3 runs to 15 residues. Germline values: CDR1 MRHNA, CDR2 SNTAGT. V shed 1 base and J 14 bases; nucleotides not matched to a gene: 13. Libraries were prepared by immunoSEQ multiplex PCR; TCRdb keeps only in-frame clonotypes and omits some of them. The profile shows roughly 260,000 clones, roughly 89% of them singletons. Sequenced material: PBMCs or T cells enriched from blood (not recorded which). V usage is TRBV6-4 and J usage is TRBJ1-2; 10 nucleotides agree with TRBD1. The origin of this receptor is a woman aged 25 to 39 with acute COVID-19. The CDR3 is CASSDFPGQGFAGTF. CDR3 sequence (DNA): TGTGCCAGCAGTGACTTCCCGGGACAGGGGTTTGCGGGGACCTTC.